This is a list of T cell receptor beta chains from one sample in a study of blood T cell repertoires in COVID-19. The table came from immunoSEQ multiplex PCR; TCRdb's copy has only in-frame clones and leaves some out. The data contain hundreds of thousands of clones, around nine tenths of them singletons. The sequenced material came from peripheral blood. The receptors were gathered from a man in his 60s who had recovered from COVID-19. Both conserved end residues are part of each CDR3.

V gene: TRBV18
CDR3 protein: CASSPMGTEGYTF

V gene: TRBV7-2
CDR3 protein: CASSLGGLLYSNYGYTF

V gene: TRBV29-1
CDR3 protein: CSVATRDSPNQPQHF

V gene: TRBV19
CDR3 protein: CASSILASHSNQPQHF

V gene: TRBV3-1/TRBV3-2
CDR3 protein: CASSRLATSTDTQYF

V gene: TRBV19
CDR3 protein: CASSMFGTSGSTDTQYF

V gene: TRBV5-8
CDR3 protein: CASSLSGSTYNEQFF

V gene: TRBV6-5
CDR3 protein: CASSRDRGLGDIQYF

V gene: TRBV4-1
CDR3 protein: CASSFRGNEAFF

V gene: TRBV7-9
CDR3 protein: CASSLAWAGGEGGYTF

V gene: TRBV3-1/TRBV3-2
CDR3 protein: CASSQAQGASDTQYF